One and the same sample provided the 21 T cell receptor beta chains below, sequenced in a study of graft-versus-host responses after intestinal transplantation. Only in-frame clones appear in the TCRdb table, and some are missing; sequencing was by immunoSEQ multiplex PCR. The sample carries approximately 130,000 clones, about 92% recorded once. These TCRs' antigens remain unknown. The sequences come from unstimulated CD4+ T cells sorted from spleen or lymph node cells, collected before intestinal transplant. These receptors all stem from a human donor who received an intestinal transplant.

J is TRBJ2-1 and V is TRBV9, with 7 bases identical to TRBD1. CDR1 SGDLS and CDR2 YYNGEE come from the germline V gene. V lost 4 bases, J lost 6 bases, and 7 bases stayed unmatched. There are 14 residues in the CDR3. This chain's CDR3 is CASSPGQVGNEQFF. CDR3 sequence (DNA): TGTGCCAGCAGCCCTGGACAGGTCGGCAATGAGCAGTTCTTC.

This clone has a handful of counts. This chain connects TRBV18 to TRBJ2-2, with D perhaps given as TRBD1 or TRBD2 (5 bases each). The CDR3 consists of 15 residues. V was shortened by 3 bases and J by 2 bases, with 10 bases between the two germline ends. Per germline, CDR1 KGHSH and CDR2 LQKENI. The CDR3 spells CASSPSGGNTGELFF. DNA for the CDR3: TGTGCCAGCTCACCTTCTGGGGGAAACACCGGGGAGCTGTTTTTT.

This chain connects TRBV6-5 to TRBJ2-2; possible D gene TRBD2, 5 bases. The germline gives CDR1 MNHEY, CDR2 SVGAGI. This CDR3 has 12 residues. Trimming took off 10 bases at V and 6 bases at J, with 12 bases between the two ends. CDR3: CAIRGEAGELFF. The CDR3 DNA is TGTGCCATCCGGGGTGAGGCCGGGGAGCTGTTTTTT.

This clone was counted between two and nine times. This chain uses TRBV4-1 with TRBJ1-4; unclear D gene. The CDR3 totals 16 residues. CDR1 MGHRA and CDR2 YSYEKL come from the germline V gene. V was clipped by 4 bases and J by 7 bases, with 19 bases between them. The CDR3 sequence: CASSRGSGQRGEKLFF. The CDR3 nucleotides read TGCGCCAGCAGCCGGGGATCCGGCCAACGAGGTGAAAAACTGTTTTTT.

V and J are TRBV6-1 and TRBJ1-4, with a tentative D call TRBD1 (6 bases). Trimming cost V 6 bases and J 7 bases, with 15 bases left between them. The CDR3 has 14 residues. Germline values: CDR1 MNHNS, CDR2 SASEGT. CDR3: CASRIRGTSEKLFF. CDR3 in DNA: TGTGCCAGCAGGATAAGGGGGACGAGTGAAAAACTGTTTTTT.

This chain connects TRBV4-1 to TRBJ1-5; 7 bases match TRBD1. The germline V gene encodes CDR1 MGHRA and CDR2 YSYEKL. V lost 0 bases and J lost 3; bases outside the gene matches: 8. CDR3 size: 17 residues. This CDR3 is CASSQEVTGWDNQPQHF. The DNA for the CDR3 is TGCGCCAGCAGCCAAGAGGTGACAGGGTGGGACAATCAGCCCCAGCATTTT.

DNA for the CDR3: TGTGCCAGCAGTGAAGCTAGCGGGGGCTCCTACGAGCAGTACTTC. Translating it yields CASSEASGGSYEQYF. This chain uses TRBV2 with TRBJ2-7, with TRBD2 identical over 9 bases. This CDR3 is 15 amino acids long. J gave up 0 bases and V 0 bases, and 0 bases lay outside the gene matches. Germline V gene data show CDR1 as SNHLY and CDR2 as FYNNEI.

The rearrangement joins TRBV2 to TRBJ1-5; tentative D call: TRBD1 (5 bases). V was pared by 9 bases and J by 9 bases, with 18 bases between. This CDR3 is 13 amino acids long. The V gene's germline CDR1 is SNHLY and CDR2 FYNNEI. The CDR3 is CASNGAGQMPQHF. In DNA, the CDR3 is TGTGCCAGTAATGGGGCAGGGCAAATGCCCCAGCATTTT.

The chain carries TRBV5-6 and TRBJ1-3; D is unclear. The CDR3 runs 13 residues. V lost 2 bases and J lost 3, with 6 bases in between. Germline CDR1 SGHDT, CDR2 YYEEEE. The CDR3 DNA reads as TGTGCCAGCAGCTTAAGCGATGGAAACACCATATATTTT. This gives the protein CASSLSDGNTIYF.

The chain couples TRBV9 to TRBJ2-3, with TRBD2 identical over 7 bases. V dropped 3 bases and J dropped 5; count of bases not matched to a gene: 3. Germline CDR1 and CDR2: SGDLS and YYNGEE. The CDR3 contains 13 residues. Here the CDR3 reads CASSGSGGDTQYF. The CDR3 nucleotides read TGTGCCAGCAGCGGGTCGGGGGGAGATACGCAGTATTTT.

In DNA, the CDR3 is TGTGCCAGCAGCTTGCCGCCAACATCGACAGGGCGGGGCTATGGCTACACCTTC. This sequence encodes CASSLPPTSTGRGYGYTF. This rearrangement joins TRBV5-6 to TRBJ1-2; 7 bases agree with TRBD1. With 1 base clipped from V and 4 bases from J, the junction kept 16 bases outside the gene matches. The CDR3 extends over 18 amino acids. Looked up from germline, CDR1 is SGHDT and CDR2 is YYEEEE.

The CDR3 sequence: CASNPHLRGLAPLHF. The DNA of the CDR3 is TGTGCCAGTAACCCGCACCTCAGGGGGCTGGCACCCCTCCACTTT. This chain links TRBV19 with TRBJ1-6; 8 nucleotides line up with TRBD1. This CDR3 comprises 15 residues. V lost 7 bases, J lost 11 bases, and 13 bases stayed unmatched. The germline V gene has CDR1 LNHDA and CDR2 SQIVND (reference sequence).

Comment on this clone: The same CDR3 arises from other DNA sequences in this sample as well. CDR3 in DNA: TGTGCCAGCAGCTTAGTCACTAGCACAGATACGCAGTATTTT. It specifies CASSLVTSTDTQYF. The V and J genes are TRBV7-2 and TRBJ2-3; no clear D gene. The CDR3 totals 14 residues. Germline assignment: CDR1 SGHTA and CDR2 FQGNSA. Trimming took off 1 base at V and 0 bases at J, with 5 bases between the two ends. Supplemented by reference TRBV7-2 and TRBJ2-3, the full variable domain reads GAGVSQSPSNKVTEKGKDVELRCDPISGHTALYWYRQSLGQGLEFLIYFQGNSAPDKSGLPSDRFSAERTGGSVSTLTIQRTQQEDSAVYLCASSLVTSTDTQYFGPGTRLTVL.

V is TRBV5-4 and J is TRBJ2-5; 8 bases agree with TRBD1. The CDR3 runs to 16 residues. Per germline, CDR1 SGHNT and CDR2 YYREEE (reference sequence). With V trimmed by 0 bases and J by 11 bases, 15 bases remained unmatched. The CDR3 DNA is TGTGCCAGCAGCTTGGCGCTGGGACAGGTGGGGGAAGAGCAGTACTTC. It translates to CASSLALGQVGEEQYF. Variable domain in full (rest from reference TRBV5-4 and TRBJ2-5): ETGVTQSPTHLIKTRGQQVTLRCSSQSGHNTVSWYQQALGQGPQFIFQYYREEENGRGNFPPRFSGLQFPNYSSELNVNALELDDSALYLCASSLALGQVGEEQYFGPGTRLLVL.

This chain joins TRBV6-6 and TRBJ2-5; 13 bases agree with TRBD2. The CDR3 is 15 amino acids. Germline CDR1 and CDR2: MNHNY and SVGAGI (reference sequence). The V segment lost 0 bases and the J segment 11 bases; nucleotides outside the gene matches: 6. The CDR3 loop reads CASSYSLLAGGEQYF. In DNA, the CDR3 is TGTGCCAGCAGTTACTCATTACTAGCGGGGGGGGAGCAGTACTTC.

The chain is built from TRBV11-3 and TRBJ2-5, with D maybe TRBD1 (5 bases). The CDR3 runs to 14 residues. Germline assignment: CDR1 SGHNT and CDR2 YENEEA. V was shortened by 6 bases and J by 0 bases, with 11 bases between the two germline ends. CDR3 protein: CASSRNRNQETQYF. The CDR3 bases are TGTGCCAGCAGTCGTAACAGGAACCAAGAGACCCAGTACTTC.

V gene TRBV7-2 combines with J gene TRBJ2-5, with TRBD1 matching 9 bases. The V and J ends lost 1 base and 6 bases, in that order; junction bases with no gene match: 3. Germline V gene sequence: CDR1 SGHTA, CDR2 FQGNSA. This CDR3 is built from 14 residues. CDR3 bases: TGTGCCAGCAGCTTAGAGGGGACAGGGCAGACCCAGTACTTC. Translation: CASSLEGTGQTQYF.

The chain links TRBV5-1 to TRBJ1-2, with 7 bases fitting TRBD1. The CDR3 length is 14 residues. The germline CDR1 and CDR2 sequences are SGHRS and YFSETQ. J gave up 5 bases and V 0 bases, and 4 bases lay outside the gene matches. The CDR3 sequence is CASSLEGTVYGYTF. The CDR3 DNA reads TGCGCCAGCAGCTTGGAGGGGACAGTGTATGGCTACACCTTC.

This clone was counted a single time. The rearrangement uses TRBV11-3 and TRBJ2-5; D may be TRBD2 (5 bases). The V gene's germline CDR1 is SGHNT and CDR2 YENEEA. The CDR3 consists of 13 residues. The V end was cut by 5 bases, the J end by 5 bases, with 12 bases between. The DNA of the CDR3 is TGTGCCAGCAGCAGAGGGCCCCGGGAGACCCAGTACTTC. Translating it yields CASSRGPRETQYF.

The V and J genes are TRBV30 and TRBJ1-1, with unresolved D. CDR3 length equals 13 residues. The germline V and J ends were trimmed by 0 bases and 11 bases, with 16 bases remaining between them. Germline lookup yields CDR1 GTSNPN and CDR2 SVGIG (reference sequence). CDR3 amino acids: CAWSVTARAAAFF. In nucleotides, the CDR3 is TGTGCCTGGAGTGTCACCGCTCGGGCCGCTGCTTTCTTT.

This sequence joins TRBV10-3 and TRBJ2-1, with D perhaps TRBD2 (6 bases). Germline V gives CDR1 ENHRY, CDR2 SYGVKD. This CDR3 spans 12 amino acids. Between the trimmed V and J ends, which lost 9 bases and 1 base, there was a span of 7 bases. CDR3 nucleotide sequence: TGTGCCATTGGGACTTCCTACAATGAGCAGTTCTTC. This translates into CAIGTSYNEQFF.